Shown below are 30 T cell receptor beta chains from a single sample sequenced in a study of technical replicates of blood from a handful of donors. Some clones are missing from TCRdb's copy, which holds only in-frame ones; the method was immunoSEQ multiplex PCR. This repertoire shows tens of thousands of clones, 85% to 95% found once; its top ten account for approximately 0.4%. The sequenced sample was T cells isolated from PBMCs. These TCRs come from a human donor in good health.

The V and J genes are TRBV27 and TRBJ2-7, with TRBD1 matching 7 bases. The germline CDR1 and CDR2 sequences are MNHEY and SMNVEV (reference sequence). Germline trimming cut 4 bases from V and 4 bases from J; bases unmatched to any gene: 7. This CDR3 spans 14 amino acids. CDR3 nucleotide sequence: TGTGCCAGCAGTTCAGCAGGGGGAAAATACGAGCAGTACTTC. Protein: CASSSAGGKYEQYF.

The chain employs TRBV6-5 and TRBJ1-2; 7 bases agree with TRBD1. Looked up from germline, CDR1 is MNHEY and CDR2 is SVGAGI. Trimming at V came to 6 bases and at J to 5 bases, leaving 9 bases not matched to a gene. The CDR3 totals 14 residues. The CDR3 loop reads CASRPPGQSYGYTF. The CDR3 DNA reads as TGTGCCAGCAGACCACCGGGACAGTCATATGGCTACACCTTC.

The chain recombines TRBV28 with TRBJ2-6; 9 nucleotides agree with TRBD1. Germline values: CDR1 MDHEN, CDR2 SYDVKM. J was trimmed by 4 bases and V by 8 bases; bases with no gene match: 18. The CDR3 length is 19 residues. The CDR3 DNA follows: TGTGCCAGCTTACGGAGCCTCACAGGGGGCATATCGGGGGCCAACGTCCTGACTTTC. Encoded protein: CASLRSLTGGISGANVLTF.

The J gene is TRBJ2-7, the V gene TRBV5-6, with 7 nucleotides matching TRBD1. Germline lookup yields CDR1 SGHDT and CDR2 YYEEEE. J gave up 3 bases and V 3 bases, and 0 bases lay outside the gene matches. CDR3 length: 12 residues. The CDR3 DNA reads TGTGCCAGCAGCTGGACAGGCTACGAGCAGTACTTC. Protein sequence: CASSWTGYEQYF.

The chain uses TRBV15 and TRBJ1-2; possible D gene TRBD1, 6 bases. Germline V lookup: CDR1 LNHNV, CDR2 YYDKDF (reference sequence). V was shortened by 2 bases and J by 4 bases, with 11 bases between the two germline ends. The CDR3 runs to 14 residues. The CDR3 nucleotides are TGTGCCACCAGCAGATCCTTACAGGGCTATGGCTACACCTTC. This gives the protein CATSRSLQGYGYTF.

The CDR3 region has the DNA TGCGCCAGCCCACCACAGGGGATCAGGAACCAAGAGACCCAGTACTTC. As protein: CASPPQGIRNQETQYF. The V and J genes are TRBV10-2 and TRBJ2-5, with 7 positions matching TRBD1. The V segment lost 8 bases and the J segment 0 bases; nucleotides outside the gene matches: 12. There are 16 residues in the CDR3. Looked up from germline, CDR1 is WSHSY and CDR2 is SAAADI.

The gene calls are TRBV7-2 and TRBJ2-2, with D maybe TRBD1 (6 bases). This CDR3 is 15 amino acids long. From germline, CDR1 is SGHTA and CDR2 FQGNSA. Between the trimmed V and J ends, which lost 5 bases and 1 base, there was a span of 11 bases. This CDR3 is CASSPQTGNTGELFF. The CDR3 DNA is TGTGCCAGCAGCCCCCAGACAGGGAACACCGGGGAGCTGTTTTTT.

V is TRBV7-8 and J is TRBJ1-2; no definite D call. Germline CDR1 SGHVS, CDR2 FQNEAQ. The CDR3 sequence is 12 residues long. Trimming left V 5 bases short and J 5 bases short, with 9 bases between. CDR3 sequence reads: CASSPAQYGYTF. The CDR3 DNA reads TGTGCCAGCAGCCCTGCACAGTATGGCTACACCTTC.

This chain links TRBV7-9 with TRBJ2-1; 13 bases fit TRBD2. This CDR3 comprises 18 residues. The V gene end was trimmed by 11 bases and the J gene end by 1 base; junction bases not matched to a gene: 14. The germline gives CDR1 SEHNR, CDR2 FQNEAQ (reference sequence). CDR3 sequence reads: CAGQGTSGIGRSYNEQFF. The CDR3 DNA sequence: TGTGCCGGCCAAGGGACTAGCGGGATAGGGAGATCCTACAATGAGCAGTTCTTC.

The gene calls are TRBV29-1 and TRBJ2-2, with a weak D call TRBD1 (6 bases). CDR3 length equals 13 residues. Germline-derived CDR1 and CDR2 are SQVTM and ANQGSEA. The V end was cut by 3 bases, the J end by 4 bases, with 9 bases between. The DNA for the CDR3 is TGCAGCGTTGATCAACAGGGCACCGGGGAGCTGTTTTTT. Protein: CSVDQQGTGELFF.

The V and J genes are TRBV10-3 and TRBJ2-1, with D unresolved. CDR1 and CDR2 from the germline V gene are ENHRY and SYGVKD. The CDR3 is 14 amino acids. Between the trimmed V and J ends, which lost 6 bases and 1 base, there was a span of 10 bases. CDR3 nucleotides: TGTGCCATCAGCCTAGATCTATCCTACAATGAGCAGTTCTTC. Amino acids: CAISLDLSYNEQFF.

This chain links TRBV11-2 with TRBJ2-7; 8 bases are a match to TRBD2. The germline gives CDR1 SGHAT, CDR2 FQNNGV. This CDR3 contains 14 residues. Trimming removed 5 bases from V and 2 bases from J; junction bases left unmatched: 5. CDR3 coding DNA: TGTGCCAGCAGCCGGGGGGGGGTTACCTACGAGCAGTACTTC. It translates to CASSRGGVTYEQYF.

The chain links TRBV6-5 to TRBJ1-3; D is unclear. The CDR3 contains 14 residues. V was trimmed by 5 bases and J by 0 bases, leaving 8 bases between them. Per the germline V gene, CDR1 is MNHEY and CDR2 is SVGAGI. CDR3 amino acids: CASSQSSSGNTIYF. Written as DNA, the CDR3 is TGTGCCAGCAGTCAGTCTAGCTCTGGAAACACCATATATTTT.

The rearrangement uses TRBV9 and TRBJ2-1; no firm D call. Looked up from germline, CDR1 is SGDLS and CDR2 is YYNGEE. Trimming took off 2 bases at V and 10 bases at J, with 7 bases between the two ends. The CDR3 covers 11 residues. CDR3: CASSVSHEQFF. The CDR3, as DNA: TGTGCCAGCAGCGTTAGTCACGAGCAGTTCTTC.

Concerning this clone itself: A read error may produce the germline difference seen at one junction end. The rearrangement uses TRBV27 and TRBJ2-7; 10 nucleotides agree with TRBD2. CDR1 and CDR2 from the germline V gene are MNHEY and SMNVEV (reference sequence). This CDR3 is 15 amino acids long. The CDR3 region is CASRSHTSGERVAFF. The CDR3 nucleotides are TGTGCCAGCCGAAGTCATACTAGCGGGGAGCGTGTAGCTTTCTTC.

The CDR3 sequence: CASSPDEGNEQYF. The CDR3, as DNA: TGTGCCAGCAGCCCCGACGAGGGTAACGAGCAGTACTTC. The J gene is TRBJ2-7, the V gene TRBV21-1; the table's D gene call, TRBD2, was not cross checked with the DNA. TRBV21-1 is deemed a pseudogene. The CDR3 extends over 13 amino acids.

The chain combines TRBV9 with TRBJ2-1; 15 bases agree with TRBD2. With 4 bases clipped from V and 12 bases from J, the junction kept 8 bases outside the gene matches. Per the germline V gene, CDR1 is SGDLS and CDR2 is YYNGEE. The CDR3 spans 15 residues. The CDR3 loop reads CASSPDGLAGGGQFF. The CDR3, as DNA: TGTGCCAGCAGCCCTGACGGACTAGCGGGAGGGGGGCAGTTCTTC.

The V call is TRBV10-3, the J call TRBJ2-7; weak D call: TRBD1 (6 bases). V gave up 8 bases and J gave up 4 bases, with 15 bases separating them. Germline V gives CDR1 ENHRY, CDR2 SYGVKD. CDR3 length: 13 residues. The CDR3 DNA sequence: TGTGCCATCGGGGGCGCGCCCGCTTACGAGCAGTACTTC. This gives the protein CAIGGAPAYEQYF.

CDR3 region: CAWSPGSGYTF. CDR3 nucleotide sequence: TGTGCCTGGAGTCCAGGGTCCGGCTACACCTTC. The chain links TRBV30 to TRBJ1-2; D perhaps matches TRBD1 (5 bases). This CDR3 is built from 11 residues. Germline V CDR1 and CDR2: GTSNPN, SVGIG (reference sequence). The ends were cut back, 2 bases at V and 8 bases at J, with 9 bases in the middle.

The V and J genes are TRBV15 and TRBJ2-7, with a possible D match to TRBD2 (6 bases). CDR1 and CDR2 (germline): LNHNV, YYDKDF (reference sequence). Trimming shortened V by 3 bases and J by 1 base, and 13 bases separated the two germline ends. This CDR3 comprises 15 residues. The CDR3 nucleotides are TGTGCCACCAGCAGCAGGCCTAGCGAGTCCTACGAGCAGTACTTC. Encoded protein: CATSSRPSESYEQYF.

The chain links TRBV2 to TRBJ2-7, with 8 bases identical to TRBD2. Unmatched junction bases numbered 3, after V lost 5 bases and J lost 0 bases. The V gene's germline CDR1 is SNHLY and CDR2 FYNNEI. The CDR3 contains 14 residues. Written as DNA, the CDR3 is TGTGCCAGCAGTCCAGCGGGAGACTCCTACGAGCAGTACTTC. This translates into CASSPAGDSYEQYF.

This chain connects TRBV28 to TRBJ1-2; 7 bases match TRBD1. Germline CDR1 reads MDHEN; CDR2 reads SYDVKM. The V segment lost 9 bases and the J segment 1 base; nucleotides outside the gene matches: 8. The CDR3 contains 14 residues. The CDR3 nucleotides read TGTGCCAGACCATCGGGACAGTATAACTATGGCTACACCTTC. This codes for CARPSGQYNYGYTF.

The chain carries TRBV19 and TRBJ1-2; D remains ambiguous. V lost 0 bases, J lost 4 bases, and 9 bases lay in between. The CDR3 sequence is 14 residues long. Germline CDR1 reads LNHDA; CDR2 reads SQIVND (reference sequence). CDR3 region: CASSIEPVLYGYTF. The CDR3 region has the DNA TGTGCCAGTAGTATAGAGCCGGTTCTCTATGGCTACACCTTC. Complete variable domain (other parts from reference TRBV19 and TRBJ1-2): DGGITQSPKYLFRKEGQNVTLSCEQNLNHDAMYWYRQDPGQGLRLIYYSQIVNDFQKGDIAEGYSVSREKKESFPLTVTSAQKNPTAFYLCASSIEPVLYGYTFGSGTRLTVV.

The chain recombines TRBV6-5 with TRBJ2-1, with 10 positions matching TRBD1. Germline CDR1 and CDR2: MNHEY and SVGAGI. V shed 6 bases, J shed 7 bases, and the junction held 9 bases outside the gene matches. There are 15 residues in the CDR3. DNA of the CDR3: TGTGCCAGCAGCCGAGGGACAGGGGAGTGGAATGAGCAGTTCTTC. It codes for CASSRGTGEWNEQFF.

The J gene is TRBJ1-4, the V gene TRBV5-6; weak D call: TRBD1 (6 bases). The CDR3 extends over 14 amino acids. V lost 4 bases and J 8 bases, leaving 15 bases between the germline ends. Germline CDR1 SGHDT, CDR2 YYEEEE. The CDR3 region has the DNA TGTGCCAGCAGCCCACAGGGTGGGTTAGAAAAACTGTTTTTT. Protein: CASSPQGGLEKLFF.

The rearrangement joins TRBV6-5 to TRBJ2-7; the match to TRBD2 covers 7 bases. The V gene's germline CDR1 is MNHEY and CDR2 SVGAGI. The CDR3 has 15 residues. The J segment lost 4 bases and the V segment lost 4 bases, leaving 10 bases of the junction unmatched. The CDR3 region has the DNA TGTGCCAGCAGTTTCACGGGAGGAATGGAATACGAGCAGTACTTC. Translation gives CASSFTGGMEYEQYF.

The rearrangement joins TRBV19 to TRBJ1-5, with no clear D. The V gene's germline CDR1 is LNHDA and CDR2 SQIVND (reference sequence). The CDR3 totals 18 residues. V was pared by 2 bases and J by 1 base, with 18 bases between. The CDR3 region has the DNA TGTGCCAGTAGTATAAATTATACCATTACCCGGAGCAATCAGCCCCAGCATTTT. This codes for CASSINYTITRSNQPQHF. The complete variable domain, with remaining parts taken from reference TRBV19 and TRBJ1-5, reads DGGITQSPKYLFRKEGQNVTLSCEQNLNHDAMYWYRQDPGQGLRLIYYSQIVNDFQKGDIAEGYSVSREKKESFPLTVTSAQKNPTAFYLCASSINYTITRSNQPQHFGDGTRLSIL.

The chain is built from TRBV28 and TRBJ2-1, with 10 bases fitting TRBD2. V dropped 10 bases and J dropped 4; count of bases not matched to a gene: 10. This CDR3 has 15 amino acids. CDR1 and CDR2 from the germline V gene are MDHEN and SYDVKM. CDR3 protein: CATSDSGRTYNEQFF. The CDR3 DNA sequence: TGTGCCACCTCCGATAGCGGGAGGACTTACAATGAGCAGTTCTTC.

The chain employs TRBV27 and TRBJ2-5, with 7 bases that match TRBD1. Germline assignment: CDR1 MNHEY and CDR2 SMNVEV (reference sequence). This CDR3 contains 13 residues. Germline trimming cut 7 bases from V and 3 bases from J; bases unmatched to any gene: 5. Written as DNA, the CDR3 is TGTGCCAGCACTACAGGGGTCGAAGAGACCCAGTACTTC. Protein sequence: CASTTGVEETQYF.

The J gene is TRBJ2-7, the V gene TRBV5-1; possibly TRBD1 for D (6 bases). The germline V gene encodes CDR1 SGHRS and CDR2 YFSETQ. V was trimmed by 1 base and J by 3 bases, leaving 8 bases between them. This CDR3 region has 13 residues. The CDR3 reads CASSLQQGYEQYF. For the CDR3, the DNA is TGCGCCAGCAGCTTGCAACAGGGCTACGAGCAGTACTTC.